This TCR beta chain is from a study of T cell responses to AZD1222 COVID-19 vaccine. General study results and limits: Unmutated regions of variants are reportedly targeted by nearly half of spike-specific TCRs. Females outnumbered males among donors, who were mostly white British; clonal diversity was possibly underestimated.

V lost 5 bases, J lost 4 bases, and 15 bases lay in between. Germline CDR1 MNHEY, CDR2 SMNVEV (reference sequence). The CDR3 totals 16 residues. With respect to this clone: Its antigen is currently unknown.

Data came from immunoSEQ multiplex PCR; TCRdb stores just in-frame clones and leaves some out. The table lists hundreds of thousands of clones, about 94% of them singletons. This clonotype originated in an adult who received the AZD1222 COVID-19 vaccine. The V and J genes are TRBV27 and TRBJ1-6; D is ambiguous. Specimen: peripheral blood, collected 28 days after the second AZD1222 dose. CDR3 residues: CASSLTSTAYNSPLHF. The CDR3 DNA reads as TGTGCCAGCAGTCTAACCTCGACGGCTTATAATTCACCCCTCCACTTT.